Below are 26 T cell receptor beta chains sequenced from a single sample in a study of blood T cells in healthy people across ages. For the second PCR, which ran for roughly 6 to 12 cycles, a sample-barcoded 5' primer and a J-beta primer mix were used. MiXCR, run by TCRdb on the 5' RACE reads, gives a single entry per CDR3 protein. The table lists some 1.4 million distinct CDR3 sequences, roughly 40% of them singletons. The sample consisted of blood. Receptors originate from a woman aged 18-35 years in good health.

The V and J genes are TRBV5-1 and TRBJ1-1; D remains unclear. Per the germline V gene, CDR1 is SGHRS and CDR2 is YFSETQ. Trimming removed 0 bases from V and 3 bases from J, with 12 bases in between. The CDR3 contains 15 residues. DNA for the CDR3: TGCGCCAGCAGCTTGGCTGGACTTTCGCACACTGAAGCTTTCTTT. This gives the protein CASSLAGLSHTEAFF.

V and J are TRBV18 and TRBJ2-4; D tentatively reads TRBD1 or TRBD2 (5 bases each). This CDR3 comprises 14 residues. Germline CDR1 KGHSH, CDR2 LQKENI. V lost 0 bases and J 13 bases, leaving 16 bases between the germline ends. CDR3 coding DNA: TGTGCCAGCTCACCACCGAGAGGGGCGCTTGAGCAGTACTTC. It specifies CASSPPRGALEQYF.

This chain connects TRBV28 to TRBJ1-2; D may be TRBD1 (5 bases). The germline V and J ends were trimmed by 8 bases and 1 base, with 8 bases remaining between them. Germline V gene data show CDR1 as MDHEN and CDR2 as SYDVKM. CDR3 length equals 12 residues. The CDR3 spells CASRDFNYGYTF. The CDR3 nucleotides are TGTGCCAGCCGGGACTTTAACTATGGCTACACCTTC.

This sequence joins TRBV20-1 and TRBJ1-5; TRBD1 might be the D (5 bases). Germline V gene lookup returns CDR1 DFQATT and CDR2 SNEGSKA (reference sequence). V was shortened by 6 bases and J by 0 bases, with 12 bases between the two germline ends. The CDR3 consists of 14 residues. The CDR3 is CSAGPQGSNQPQHF. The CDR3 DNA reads TGCAGTGCCGGACCCCAGGGTAGCAATCAGCCCCAGCATTTT.

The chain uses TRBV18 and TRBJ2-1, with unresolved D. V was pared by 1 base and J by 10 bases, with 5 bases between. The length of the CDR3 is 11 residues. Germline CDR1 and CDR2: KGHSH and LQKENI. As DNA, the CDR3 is TGTGCCAGCTCACCACAGGTCGAGCAGTTCTTC. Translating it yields CASSPQVEQFF.

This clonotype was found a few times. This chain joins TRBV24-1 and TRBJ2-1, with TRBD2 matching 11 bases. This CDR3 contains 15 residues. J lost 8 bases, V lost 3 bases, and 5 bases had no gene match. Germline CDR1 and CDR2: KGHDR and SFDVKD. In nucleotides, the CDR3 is TGTGCCACCAGTGATGTAGCGGGAGGGAGAGATGAGCAGTTCTTC. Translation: CATSDVAGGRDEQFF.

The CDR3 DNA sequence: TGTGCCATCAGTACTAGCGGGAGGGACCCTGAGCAGTTCTTC. It yields the protein CAISTSGRDPEQFF. The chain combines TRBV10-3 with TRBJ2-1, with 13 bases identical to TRBD2. Losses at the gene ends were 5 bases for V and 9 bases for J; bases not matched to a gene: 4. The CDR3 has 14 amino acids. From germline, CDR1 is ENHRY and CDR2 SYGVKD.

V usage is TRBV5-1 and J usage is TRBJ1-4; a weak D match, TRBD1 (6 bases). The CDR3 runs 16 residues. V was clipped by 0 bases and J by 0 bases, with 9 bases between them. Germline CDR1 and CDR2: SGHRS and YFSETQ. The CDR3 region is CASSLGGQATNEKLFF. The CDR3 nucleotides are TGCGCCAGCAGCTTGGGGGGACAAGCAACTAATGAAAAACTGTTTTTT.

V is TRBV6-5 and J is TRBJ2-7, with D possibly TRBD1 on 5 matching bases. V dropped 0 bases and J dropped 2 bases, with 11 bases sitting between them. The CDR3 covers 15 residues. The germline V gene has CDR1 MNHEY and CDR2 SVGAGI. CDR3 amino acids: CASSYSPGLAYEQYF. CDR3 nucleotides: TGTGCCAGCAGTTACTCTCCAGGGCTGGCCTACGAGCAGTACTTC.

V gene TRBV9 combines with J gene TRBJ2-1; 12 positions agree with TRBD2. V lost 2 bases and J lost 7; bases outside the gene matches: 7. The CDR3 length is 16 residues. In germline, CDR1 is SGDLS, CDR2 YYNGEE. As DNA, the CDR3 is TGTGCCAGCAGCGTGGCACTAGCGGGAGGAGGGAATGAGCAGTTCTTC. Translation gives CASSVALAGGGNEQFF.

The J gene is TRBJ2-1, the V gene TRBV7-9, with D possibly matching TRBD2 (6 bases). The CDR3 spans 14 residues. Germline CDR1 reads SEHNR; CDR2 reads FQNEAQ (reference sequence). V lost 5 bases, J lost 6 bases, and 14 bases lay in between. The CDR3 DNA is TGTGCCAGCAGCGTTGCGGGATTGGGCAATGAGCAGTTCTTC. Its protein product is CASSVAGLGNEQFF. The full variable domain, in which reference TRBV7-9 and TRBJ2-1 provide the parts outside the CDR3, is DTGVSQNPRHKITKRGQNVTFRCDPISEHNRLYWYRQTLGQGPEFLTYFQNEAQLEKSRLLSDRFSAERPKGSFSTLEIQRTEQGDSAMYLCASSVAGLGNEQFFGPGTRLTVL.

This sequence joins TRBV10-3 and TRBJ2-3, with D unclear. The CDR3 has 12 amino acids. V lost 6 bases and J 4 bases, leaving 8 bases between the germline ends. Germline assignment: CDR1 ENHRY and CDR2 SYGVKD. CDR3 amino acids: CAIRSSSDTQYF. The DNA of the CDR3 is TGTGCCATCAGAAGTAGCTCAGATACGCAGTATTTT.

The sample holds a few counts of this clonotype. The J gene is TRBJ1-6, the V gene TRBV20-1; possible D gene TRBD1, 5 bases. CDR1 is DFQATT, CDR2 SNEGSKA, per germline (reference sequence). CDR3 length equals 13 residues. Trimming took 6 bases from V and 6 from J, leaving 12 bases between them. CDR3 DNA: TGCAGTGCCACCCGGGACGGTAATTCACCCCTCCACTTT. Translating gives CSATRDGNSPLHF.

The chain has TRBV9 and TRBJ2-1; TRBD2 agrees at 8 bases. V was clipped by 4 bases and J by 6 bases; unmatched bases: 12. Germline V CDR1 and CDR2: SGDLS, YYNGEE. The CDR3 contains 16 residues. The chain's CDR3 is CASSLGSSGFSNEQFF. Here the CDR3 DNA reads TGTGCCAGCAGCCTGGGGTCTAGCGGGTTTTCCAATGAGCAGTTCTTC.

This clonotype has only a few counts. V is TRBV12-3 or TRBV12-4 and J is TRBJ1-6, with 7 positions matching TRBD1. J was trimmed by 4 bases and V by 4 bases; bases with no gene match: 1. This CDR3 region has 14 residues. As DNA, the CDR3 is TGTGCCAGCAGTTGGACAGGTTATAATTCACCCCTCCACTTT. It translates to CASSWTGYNSPLHF.

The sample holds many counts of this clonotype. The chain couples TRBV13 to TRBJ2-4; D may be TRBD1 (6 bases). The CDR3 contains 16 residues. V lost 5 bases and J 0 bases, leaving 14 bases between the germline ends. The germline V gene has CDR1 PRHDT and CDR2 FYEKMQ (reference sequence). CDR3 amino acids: CASSPGQPLAKNIQYF. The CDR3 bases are TGTGCCAGCAGCCCGGGACAACCCTTAGCCAAAAACATTCAGTACTTC.

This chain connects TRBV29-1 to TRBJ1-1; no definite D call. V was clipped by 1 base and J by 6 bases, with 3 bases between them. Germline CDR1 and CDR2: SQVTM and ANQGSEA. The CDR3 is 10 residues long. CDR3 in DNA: TGCAGCGTTGAAGGCCCTGAAGCTTTCTTT. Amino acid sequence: CSVEGPEAFF.

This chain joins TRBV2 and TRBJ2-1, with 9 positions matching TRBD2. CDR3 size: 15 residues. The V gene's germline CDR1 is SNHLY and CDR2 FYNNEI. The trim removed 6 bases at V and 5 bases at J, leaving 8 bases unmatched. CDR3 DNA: TGTGCCAGCAGCTTCCGACTAGCGGAAGACAATGAGCAGTTCTTC. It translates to CASSFRLAEDNEQFF.

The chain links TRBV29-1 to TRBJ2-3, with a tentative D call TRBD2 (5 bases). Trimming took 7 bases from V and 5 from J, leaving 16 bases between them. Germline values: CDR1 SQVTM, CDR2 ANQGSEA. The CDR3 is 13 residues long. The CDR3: CSGGRALGDTQYF. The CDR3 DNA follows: TGCAGCGGAGGGCGCGCCCTGGGAGATACGCAGTATTTT.

CDR3 residues: CATSRGFLADSSYEQYF. The CDR3 coding sequence is TGTGCCACCAGCAGAGGATTTCTAGCGGATAGCTCCTACGAGCAGTACTTC. This rearrangement joins TRBV15 to TRBJ2-7; TRBD2 aligns across 7 bases. Germline V gene sequence: CDR1 LNHNV, CDR2 YYDKDF (reference sequence). The CDR3 has 17 residues. The J segment lost 0 bases and the V segment lost 1 base, leaving 9 bases of the junction unmatched.

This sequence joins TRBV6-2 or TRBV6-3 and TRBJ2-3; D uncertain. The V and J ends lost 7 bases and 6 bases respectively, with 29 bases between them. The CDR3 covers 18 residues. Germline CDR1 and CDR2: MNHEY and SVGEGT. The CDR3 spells CASTSSSWRSSTRDTQYF. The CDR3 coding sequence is TGTGCCAGCACATCAAGTTCGTGGCGGTCTAGTACGAGGGATACGCAGTATTTT.

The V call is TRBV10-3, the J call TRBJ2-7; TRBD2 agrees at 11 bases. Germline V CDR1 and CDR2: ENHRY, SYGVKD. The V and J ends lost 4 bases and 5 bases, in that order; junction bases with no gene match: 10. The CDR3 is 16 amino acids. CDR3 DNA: TGTGCCATCAGTGGGAATAGCGGGGGGGCAATCGACGAGCAGTACTTC. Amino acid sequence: CAISGNSGGAIDEQYF.

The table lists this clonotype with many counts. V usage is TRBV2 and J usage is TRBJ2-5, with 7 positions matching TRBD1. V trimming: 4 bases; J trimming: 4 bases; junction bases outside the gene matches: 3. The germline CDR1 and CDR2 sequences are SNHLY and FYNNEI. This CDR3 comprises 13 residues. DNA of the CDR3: TGTGCCAGCAGTGCGACAGGGTCAGAGACCCAGTACTTC. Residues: CASSATGSETQYF.

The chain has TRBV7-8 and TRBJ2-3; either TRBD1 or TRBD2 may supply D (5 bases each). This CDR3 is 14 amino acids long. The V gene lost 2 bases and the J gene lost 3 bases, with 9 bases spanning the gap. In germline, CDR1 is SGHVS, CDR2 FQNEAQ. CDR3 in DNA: TGTGCCAGCAGCTTATTAGAGGGGACAGATACGCAGTATTTT. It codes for CASSLLEGTDTQYF.

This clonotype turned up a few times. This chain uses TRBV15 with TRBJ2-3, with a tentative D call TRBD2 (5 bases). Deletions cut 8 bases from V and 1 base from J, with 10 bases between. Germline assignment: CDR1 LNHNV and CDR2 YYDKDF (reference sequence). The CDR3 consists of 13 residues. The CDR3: CATRRSGTDTQYF. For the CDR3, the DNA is TGTGCCACCCGGAGGTCGGGCACAGATACGCAGTATTTT.

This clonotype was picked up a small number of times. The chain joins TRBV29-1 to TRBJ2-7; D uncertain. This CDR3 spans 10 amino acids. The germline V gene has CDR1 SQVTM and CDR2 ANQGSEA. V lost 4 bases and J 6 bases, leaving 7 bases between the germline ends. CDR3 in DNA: TGCAGCGTTGTATCCAGCGAGCAGTACTTC. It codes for CSVVSSEQYF.